The 12 T cell receptor beta chains below all came from one sample that was sequenced in a study of blood T cell repertoires in COVID-19. The protocol was immunoSEQ multiplex PCR, while the TCRdb copy is restricted to in-frame clones and leaves out a portion. Here the sample spans around 260,000 clones, roughly 88% being singletons. Sequencing was performed on peripheral blood. The receptors derive from a human donor with COVID-19, enrolled during active disease. The donor label of this sample is uncertain.

This clone has only one observation. The chain uses TRBV6-6 and TRBJ1-1; 8 bases fit TRBD1. Germline V gene lookup returns CDR1 MNHNY and CDR2 SVGAGI (reference sequence). The CDR3 extends over 14 amino acids. After removal of 7 bases from V and 4 bases from J, the junction contained 8 bases not matched to a gene. CDR3 DNA: TGTGCCAGCAATTTGTGGACAGGGTCCACTGAAGCTTTCTTT. Protein sequence: CASNLWTGSTEAFF.

The rearrangement links TRBV14 to TRBJ1-2; a weak D match, TRBD1 (6 bases). Germline values: CDR1 SGHDN, CDR2 FVKESK. The V end lost 4 bases, the J end lost 2 bases, and 17 bases lay between the germline ends. The CDR3 runs 16 residues. CDR3 sequence (DNA): TGTGCCAGCAGCCCTAACCAACAGGGATGGAACTATGGCTACACCTTC. As protein: CASSPNQQGWNYGYTF.

This clone was counted a few times. V gene TRBV28 combines with J gene TRBJ2-1, with 11 bases lining up with TRBD2. The CDR3 consists of 19 residues. The J segment lost 0 bases and the V segment lost 9 bases, leaving 16 bases of the junction unmatched. CDR1 is MDHEN and CDR2 is SYDVKM in the germline V gene. CDR3 protein: CARRKPGLAVSSSYNEQFF. The CDR3 DNA is TGTGCCAGGAGGAAACCGGGACTAGCGGTCTCGAGCTCCTACAATGAGCAGTTCTTC.

V is TRBV5-6 and J is TRBJ2-1; 9 bases align to TRBD2. The J segment lost 3 bases and the V segment lost 4 bases, leaving 8 bases of the junction unmatched. The CDR3 is 16 residues long. Germline V gives CDR1 SGHDT, CDR2 YYEEEE. CDR3 amino acids: CASSQTSGNLYNEQFF. For the CDR3, the DNA is TGTGCCAGCAGCCAGACTAGCGGAAACCTCTACAATGAGCAGTTCTTC.

This sequence joins TRBV5-1 and TRBJ2-2; D unclear. V dropped 1 base and J dropped 0 bases, with 10 bases sitting between them. CDR3 length equals 16 residues. From germline, CDR1 is SGHRS and CDR2 YFSETQ. The CDR3 reads CASSLNSSPNTGELFF. In DNA, the CDR3 is TGCGCCAGCAGCTTGAATAGTAGTCCGAACACCGGGGAGCTGTTTTTT.

The chain employs TRBV6-5 and TRBJ1-1; tentatively, D is TRBD1 (5 bases). Trimming removed 7 bases at V and 2 bases at J, with 11 bases between. In germline, CDR1 is MNHEY, CDR2 SVGAGI. The CDR3 is made up of 13 amino acids. CDR3 residues: CASKEQVNTEAFF. Here the CDR3 DNA reads TGTGCCAGCAAAGAACAGGTAAACACTGAAGCTTTCTTT.

The chain employs TRBV4-3 and TRBJ1-1; 8 nucleotides align to TRBD1. Germline CDR1 LGHNA, CDR2 YSLEER. This CDR3 region has 15 residues. Trimming cost V 6 bases and J 0 bases; bases outside gene matches: 6. The CDR3 protein is CASRQGDSVNTEAFF. The CDR3 DNA follows: TGCGCCAGCAGACAGGGGGACAGCGTGAACACTGAAGCTTTCTTT.

The chain is built from TRBV12-3 or TRBV12-4 and TRBJ1-1, with D unclear. The length of the CDR3 is 13 residues. The ends were cut back, 3 bases at V and 1 base at J, with 6 bases in the middle. The CDR3 reads CASSLAENTEAFF. CDR3 DNA: TGTGCCAGCAGTTTGGCGGAGAACACTGAAGCTTTCTTT.

The chain has TRBV7-2 and TRBJ1-1; D is ambiguous. Looked up from germline, CDR1 is SGHTA and CDR2 is FQGNSA. The CDR3 runs to 16 residues. V was pared by 0 bases and J by 5 bases, with 16 bases between. In DNA form, the CDR3 reads TGTGCCAGCAGCTTAGCTGGACCCCCGGGAGGGACTGAAGCTTTCTTT. This encodes CASSLAGPPGGTEAFF.

J is TRBJ2-2 and V is TRBV11-2, with D perhaps TRBD2 (5 bases). V dropped 3 bases and J dropped 2 bases, with 13 bases sitting between them. CDR1 and CDR2 from the germline V gene are SGHAT and FQNNGV. The CDR3 runs 16 residues. The CDR3 region is CASSFSGNGNTGELFF. In nucleotides, the CDR3 is TGTGCCAGCAGCTTCAGCGGAAACGGTAACACCGGGGAGCTGTTTTTT.

This clone showed up just once. The chain couples TRBV2 to TRBJ1-5; D uncertain. Trimming removed 4 bases from V and 4 bases from J, with 11 bases in between. CDR1 is SNHLY, CDR2 FYNNEI, per germline. The CDR3 has 14 amino acids. Here the CDR3 reads CASSGGRLNQPQHF. CDR3 DNA: TGTGCCAGCAGTGGTGGCAGACTAAATCAGCCCCAGCATTTT.

The J gene is TRBJ2-5, the V gene TRBV27, with D unclear. V lost 6 bases and J lost 3, with 5 bases in between. CDR1 MNHEY and CDR2 SMNVEV come from the germline V gene (reference sequence). CDR3 length: 11 amino acids. The chain's CDR3 is CASSPKETQYF. DNA of the CDR3: TGTGCCAGCAGCCCAAAAGAGACCCAGTACTTC.